The 7 T cell receptor beta chains below all came from one sample that was sequenced in a study of blood T cell repertoires in COVID-19. Repertoires were generated with immunoSEQ multiplex PCR, while TCRdb's copy carries only in-frame clones and drops some. The data show 150,000 to 180,000 clones, approximately 85% seen once. The sequenced sample consisted of peripheral blood. These receptors all stem from a man aged 60 to 75 with COVID-19, enrolled during active disease.

The V gene is TRBV19, the J gene TRBJ2-3; 8 positions agree with TRBD1. Trimming at V came to 6 bases and at J to 5 bases, leaving 10 bases not matched to a gene. The CDR3 length is 15 residues. The germline CDR1 and CDR2 sequences are LNHDA and SQIVND (reference sequence). This CDR3 reads CASSPTQGAGDTQYF. As DNA, the CDR3 is TGTGCCAGTAGCCCAACTCAGGGGGCCGGAGATACGCAGTATTTT.

The V call is TRBV27, the J call TRBJ1-5, with D unresolved. Looked up from germline, CDR1 is MNHEY and CDR2 is SMNVEV (reference sequence). This CDR3 region has 16 residues. The germline V and J ends were trimmed by 4 bases and 2 bases, with 15 bases remaining between them. The CDR3, as DNA: TGTGCCAGCAGTTCCTCATTCCCCGGGGGCAATCAGCCCCAGCATTTT. It yields the protein CASSSSFPGGNQPQHF.

The chain links TRBV11-1 to TRBJ2-2; TRBD1 agrees at 7 bases. Germline V CDR1 and CDR2: SGHAT, FQDESV (reference sequence). V was pared by 5 bases and J by 6 bases, with 9 bases of the junction left unmatched. The CDR3 sequence is 15 residues long. CDR3 sequence: CASSLDRARPGELFF. In nucleotides, the CDR3 is TGTGCCAGCAGCCTAGACAGGGCTAGGCCCGGGGAGCTGTTTTTT.

CDR3 sequence: CASSFSTGGGETQYF. DNA for the CDR3: TGTGCCAGCAGCTTTTCGACAGGGGGAGGAGAGACCCAGTACTTC. The chain has TRBV7-9 and TRBJ2-5, with 9 bases fitting TRBD1. This CDR3 has 15 amino acids. Germline CDR1 and CDR2: SEHNR and FQNEAQ (reference sequence). J gave up 4 bases and V 3 bases, and 6 bases lay outside the gene matches.

The gene calls are TRBV19 and TRBJ1-1; D is ambiguous. CDR3 length: 14 amino acids. CDR1 is LNHDA, CDR2 SQIVND, per germline (reference sequence). Trimming shortened V by 3 bases and J by 3 bases, and 11 bases separated the two germline ends. In nucleotides, the CDR3 is TGTGCCAGTAGTATCCAGGTGCTGCACACTGAAGCTTTCTTT. Its protein is CASSIQVLHTEAFF.

The chain uses TRBV14 and TRBJ2-7, with D unresolved. This CDR3 region has 13 residues. The V gene lost 1 base and the J gene lost 8 bases, with 12 bases spanning the gap. Germline V gene sequence: CDR1 SGHDN, CDR2 FVKESK. DNA for the CDR3: TGTGCCAGCAGCCAAGGGCAGGTCCGGAAGCAGTACTTC. Its translation: CASSQGQVRKQYF.

The V and J genes are TRBV7-3 and TRBJ2-1; 9 bases match TRBD2. From germline, CDR1 is SGHTA and CDR2 FQGTGA. The CDR3 length is 14 residues. With V trimmed by 2 bases and J by 15 bases, 11 bases remained unmatched. Written as DNA, the CDR3 is TGTGCCAGCAGCTTACCGGGACTAGCATCAGGGTTGTTCTTC. Its protein is CASSLPGLASGLFF.